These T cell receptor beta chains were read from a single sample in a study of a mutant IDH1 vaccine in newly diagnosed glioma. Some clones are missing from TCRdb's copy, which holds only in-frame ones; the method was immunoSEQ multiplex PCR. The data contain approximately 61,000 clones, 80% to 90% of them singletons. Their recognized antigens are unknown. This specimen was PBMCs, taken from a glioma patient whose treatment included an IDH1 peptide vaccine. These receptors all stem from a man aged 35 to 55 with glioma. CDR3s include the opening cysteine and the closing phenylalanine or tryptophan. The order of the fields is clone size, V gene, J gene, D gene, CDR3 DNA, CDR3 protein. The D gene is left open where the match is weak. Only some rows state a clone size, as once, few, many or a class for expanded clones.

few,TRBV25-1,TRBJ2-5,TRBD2,TGTGCCAGCAGTCGGACTAGCGGGGCTCAAGAGACCCAGTACTTC,CASSRTSGAQETQYF
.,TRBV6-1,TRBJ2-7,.,.,CASSSSTGSYEQYF
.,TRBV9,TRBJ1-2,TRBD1,TGTGCCAGCAGCGTAGAGACAGGGTTAGGAAAAGGCTACACCTTC,CASSVETGLGKGYTF
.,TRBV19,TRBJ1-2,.,TGTGCCAGTAGCCCGGACTTTAACTATGGCTACACCTTC,CASSPDFNYGYTF
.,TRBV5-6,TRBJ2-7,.,TGTGCCAGCAGCTTGTGGAGGGGCCCCCAAAGGGAGCAGTACTTC,CASSLWRGPQREQYF
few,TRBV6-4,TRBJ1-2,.,TGTGCCAGCAGTGAAGACGGTAACTATGGCTACACCTTC,CASSEDGNYGYTF
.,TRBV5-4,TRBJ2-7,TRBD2,TGTGCCAGCAGCAAGACTAGCGGGCCTTCCTACGAGCAGTACTTC,CASSKTSGPSYEQYF
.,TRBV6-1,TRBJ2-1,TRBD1,TGTGCCAGCAGAATCAACAGGGGAAGGTACAATGAGCAGTTCTTC,CASRINRGRYNEQFF
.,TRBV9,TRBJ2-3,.,TGTGCCAGCAGCGTAGAGCCCAGCAACACAGATACGCAGTATTTT,CASSVEPSNTDTQYF
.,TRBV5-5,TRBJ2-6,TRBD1,TGTGCCAGCAGCTTAAGGGGGCGTGGGGCCAACGTCCTGACTTTC,CASSLRGRGANVLTF
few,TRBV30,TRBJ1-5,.,TGTGCCTGGAGTCTTACAGGTAATCAGCCCCAGCATTTT,CAWSLTGNQPQHF
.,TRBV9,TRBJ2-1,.,TGTGCCAGCAGCGTAATAGGAGGCTCCTACAATGAGCAGTTCTTC,CASSVIGGSYNEQFF